The present entry profiles one T cell receptor (beta chain) with its context. This CDR3 has 16 amino acids. Germline values: CDR1 SGHNT, CDR2 YYREEE (reference sequence). V was trimmed by 0 bases and J by 3 bases, leaving 12 bases between them. Enrollment of patients from Seattle took place during active infection, with longitudinal follow-up. The sample comes from a study of blood T cell repertoires in COVID-19. Study context: Acute-phase and convalescent COVID-19 samples originated in the United States, Italy and Spain. Nucleic acid was either cDNA or gDNA, and it came from T cells, B-cell-depleted T cells, or PBMCs.

Per the study methods: Reference gene primer amplification in the assay estimated nucleated cell counts. Sequenced by immunoSEQ multiplex PCR; TCRdb stores in-frame clones only, minus some. The DNA gave D and trimming, while V, J and clone size come from that table. The repertoire holds over 150,000 clones, with about 88% as singletons. The J gene is TRBJ1-4, the V gene TRBV5-4, with D maybe TRBD1 (6 bases). Source material: peripheral blood. This receptor was taken from a man in his fifties or sixties with COVID-19, enrolled during active disease. The CDR3 is CASSLGGGRANEKLFF. Written as DNA, the CDR3 is TGTGCCAGCAGCTTGGGCGGGGGCCGAGCTAATGAAAAACTGTTTTTT.